A few counts support the clone carrying this TCR beta chain. Its antigen is undetermined. Unique molecular identifiers were built into the TCRbeta library. A single record per CDR3 protein comes from TCRdb applying MiXCR to the PCR reads. Among about 300,000 distinct CDR3 sequences listed, 10% were seen once. V lost 5 bases and J 6 bases, leaving 23 bases between the germline ends. Germline-derived CDR1 and CDR2 are SGHVS and FQNEAQ. The CDR3 has 17 amino acids. The data derive from a study of T-cell reconstitution after alpha-beta-depleted transplantation in children. Study results and caveats: Several hundred expanded graft clones reportedly gave rise to the alpha-beta T cells present about two months after transplant. Newly produced T cells mostly provided counts and TCRbeta diversity after one year, as hyperexpanded clones declined.

This chain connects TRBV7-8 to TRBJ2-1; TRBD2 is a possible D gene (6 bases). The clonotype comes from a boy in the first two years of life with acute myeloid leukemia, due to receive a stem cell transplant. Specimen: PBMCs, collected before TCRalphabeta/CD19-depleted stem cell transplant. Here the CDR3 DNA reads TGTGCCAGCAGCCGTTACCCGTCTAGCGTGAGGAGCAATGAGCAGTTCTTC. Its protein product is CASSRYPSSVRSNEQFF.